Presented here are 11 T cell receptor beta chains from one specimen sequenced in a study of blood T cell repertoires in COVID-19. Sequenced by immunoSEQ multiplex PCR; TCRdb stores in-frame clones only, minus some. Here the sample spans some 270,000 clones, approximately 85% being singletons. The sample was peripheral blood. These receptor sequences come from a human donor with COVID-19, enrolled during active disease. The donor label of this sample is uncertain.

The chain employs TRBV28 and TRBJ1-5, with D maybe TRBD1 (6 bases). Germline-derived CDR1 and CDR2 are MDHEN and SYDVKM. The V gene lost 6 bases and the J gene lost 4 bases, with 10 bases spanning the gap. CDR3 length: 13 amino acids. CDR3 nucleotides: TGTGCCAGCAGCGTACAGGGAAATCAGCCCCAGCATTTT. The encoded protein is CASSVQGNQPQHF.

The V call is TRBV29-1, the J call TRBJ1-2; D unclear. In germline, CDR1 is SQVTM, CDR2 ANQGSEA. Between the trimmed V and J ends, which lost 3 bases and 4 bases, there was a span of 18 bases. The CDR3 sequence is 15 residues long. CDR3 bases: TGCAGCGTTGATGATCGGGGAAAACCCCCCTATGGCTACACCTTC. Protein product: CSVDDRGKPPYGYTF.

The chain has TRBV24-1 and TRBJ2-1; unclear D gene. The germline V and J ends were trimmed by 2 bases and 4 bases, with 11 bases remaining between them. Per the germline V gene, CDR1 is KGHDR and CDR2 is SFDVKD. The CDR3 contains 15 residues. This chain's CDR3 is CATSDSRISYNEQFF. The CDR3 DNA follows: TGTGCCACCAGTGATTCGAGGATTAGTTACAATGAGCAGTTCTTC.

V is TRBV7-3 and J is TRBJ2-3; 8 bases align to TRBD1. With 5 bases clipped from V and 3 bases from J, the junction kept 7 bases outside the gene matches. This CDR3 region has 15 residues. Per the germline V gene, CDR1 is SGHTA and CDR2 is FQGTGA. CDR3 nucleotides: TGTGCCAGCAGCCAGGACAGGGTCCTTACAGATACGCAGTATTTT. It is translated as CASSQDRVLTDTQYF.

The rearrangement joins TRBV27 to TRBJ2-6; no reliable D call. CDR1 and CDR2 from the germline V gene are MNHEY and SMNVEV (reference sequence). Trimming removed 6 bases at V and 0 bases at J, with 3 bases between. This CDR3 is 13 amino acids long. The CDR3 sequence is CASRHSGANVLTF. The CDR3, as DNA: TGTGCCAGCAGACACTCTGGGGCCAACGTCCTGACTTTC.

J is TRBJ2-1 and V is TRBV7-9; 7 bases are shared with TRBD1. Germline CDR1 and CDR2: SEHNR and FQNEAQ (reference sequence). The CDR3 contains 14 residues. V trimming: 6 bases; J trimming: 2 bases; junction bases outside the gene matches: 4. The CDR3 nucleotides are TGTGCCAGCAGTAACAGGGGAACCTACAATGAGCAGTTCTTC. This translates into CASSNRGTYNEQFF.

This clone has a handful of counts. This chain joins TRBV6-5 and TRBJ1-4, with TRBD1 matching 8 bases. This CDR3 has 14 residues. The germline V gene has CDR1 MNHEY and CDR2 SVGAGI. V was clipped by 2 bases and J by 5 bases; unmatched bases: 1. The CDR3 sequence: CASSYRTGNEKLFF. CDR3 DNA sequence: TGTGCCAGCAGTTACAGGACAGGGAATGAAAAACTGTTTTTT.

This sequence joins TRBV19 and TRBJ1-6; weak D call: TRBD1 (6 bases). V dropped 3 bases and J dropped 6 bases, with 15 bases sitting between them. CDR3 size: 16 residues. Germline V gene lookup returns CDR1 LNHDA and CDR2 SQIVND (reference sequence). CDR3 in DNA: TGTGCCAGTAGTATCTCTGTCGGACAGTCTAATTCACCCCTCCACTTT. Translation gives CASSISVGQSNSPLHF.

This chain uses TRBV28 with TRBJ1-2; D is unresolved. This CDR3 has 14 amino acids. V dropped 6 bases and J dropped 0 bases, with 11 bases sitting between them. Germline V gene data show CDR1 as MDHEN and CDR2 as SYDVKM. CDR3 nucleotide sequence: TGTGCCAGCAGATCCCACGGGGCTAACTATGGCTACACCTTC. Its translation: CASRSHGANYGYTF.

Comments on this clone: The identical CDR3 is also encoded by other nucleotide sequences in the sample. V is TRBV7-3 and J is TRBJ2-2; maybe TRBD1 (5 bases). Trimming shortened V by 4 bases and J by 1 base, and 7 bases separated the two germline ends. CDR1 SGHTA and CDR2 FQGTGA come from the germline V gene. This CDR3 has 14 residues. The CDR3 loop is CASSSGQNTGELFF. In DNA, the CDR3 is TGTGCCAGCAGCTCTGGACAGAACACCGGGGAGCTGTTTTTT. Full variable domain (remainder filled in from reference TRBV7-3 and TRBJ2-2): GAGVSQTPSNKVTEKGKYVELRCDPISGHTALYWYRQSLGQGPEFLIYFQGTGAADDSGLPNDRFFAVRPEGSVSTLKIQRTERGDSAVYLCASSSGQNTGELFFGEGSRLTVL.

This clone was detected only once. This CDR3 is also generated by other DNA sequences in the sample. CDR3 in DNA: TGTGCCAGCAGCCTAGACAGGGGGGAGGGCTACACCTTC. This gives the protein CASSLDRGEGYTF. V gene TRBV27 combines with J gene TRBJ1-2, with 9 bases matching TRBD1. CDR1 and CDR2 from the germline V gene are MNHEY and SMNVEV (reference sequence). There are 13 residues in the CDR3. J lost 8 bases, V lost 6 bases, and 7 bases had no gene match.